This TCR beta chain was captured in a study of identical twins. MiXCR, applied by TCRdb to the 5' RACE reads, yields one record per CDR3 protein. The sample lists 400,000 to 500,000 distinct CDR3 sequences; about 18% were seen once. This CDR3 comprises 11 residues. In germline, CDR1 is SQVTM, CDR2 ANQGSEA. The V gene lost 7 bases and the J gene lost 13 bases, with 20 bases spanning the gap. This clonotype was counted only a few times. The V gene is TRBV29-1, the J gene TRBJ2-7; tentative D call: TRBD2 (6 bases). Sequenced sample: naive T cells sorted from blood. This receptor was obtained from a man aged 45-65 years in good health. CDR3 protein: CSARDSSSFYF. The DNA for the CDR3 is TGCAGCGCTCGGGACTCGTCGTCCTTTTACTTC.